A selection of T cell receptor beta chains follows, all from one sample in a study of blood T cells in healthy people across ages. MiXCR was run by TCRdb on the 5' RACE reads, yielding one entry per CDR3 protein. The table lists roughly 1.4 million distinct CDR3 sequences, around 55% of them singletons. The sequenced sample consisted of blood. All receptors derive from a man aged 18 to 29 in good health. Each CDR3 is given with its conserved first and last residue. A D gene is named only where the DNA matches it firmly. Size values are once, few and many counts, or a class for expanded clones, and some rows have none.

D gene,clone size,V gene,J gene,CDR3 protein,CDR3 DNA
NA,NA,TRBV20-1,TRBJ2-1,CSADSTGNEQFF,TGCAGTGCGGATTCAACAGGGAATGAGCAGTTCTTC
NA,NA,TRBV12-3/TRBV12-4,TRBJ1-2,CASCATVRDYGYTF,TGTGCCAGCTGCGCCACGGTTCGTGACTATGGCTACACCTTC
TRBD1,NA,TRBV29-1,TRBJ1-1,CSVVPGQANTEAFF,TGCAGCGTAGTCCCGGGACAGGCGAACACTGAAGCTTTCTTT
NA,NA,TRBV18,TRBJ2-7,CASSPEMGSYEQYF,TGTGCCAGCTCACCCGAGATGGGCTCCTACGAGCAGTACTTC
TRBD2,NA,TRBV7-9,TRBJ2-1,CASSTGLAEGNEQFF,TGTGCCAGCAGCACCGGACTAGCGGAAGGCAATGAGCAGTTCTTC
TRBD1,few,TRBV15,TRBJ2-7,CATSRDLGTGSPYEQYF,TGTGCCACCAGCAGAGATTTAGGGACAGGGAGTCCCTACGAGCAGTACTTC
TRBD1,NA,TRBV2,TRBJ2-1,CASSEGWDSDNEQFF,TGTGCCAGCAGCGAAGGTTGGGACAGTGACAATGAGCAGTTCTTC
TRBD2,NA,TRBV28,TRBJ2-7,CASSLAGQRSYEQYF,TGTGCCAGCAGTCTAGCGGGACAACGATCCTACGAGCAGTACTTC
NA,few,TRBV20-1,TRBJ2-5,CSARGSSDGQYF,TGCAGTGCTAGAGGGTCCAGCGATGGGCAGTACTTC
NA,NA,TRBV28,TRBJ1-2,CASSSSDWYGYTF,TGTGCCAGCAGTTCCTCCGATTGGTATGGCTACACCTTC
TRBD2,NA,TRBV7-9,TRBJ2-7,CASSFAGDEQYF,TGTGCCAGCAGCTTTGCGGGGGACGAGCAGTACTTC
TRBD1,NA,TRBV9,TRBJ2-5,CASSVGGTVVETQYF,TGTGCCAGCAGCGTAGGTGGGACAGTAGTAGAGACCCAGTACTTC
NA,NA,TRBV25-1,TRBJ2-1,CASSGNREVNNEQFF,TGTGCCAGCAGTGGAAACAGGGAAGTGAACAATGAGCAGTTCTTC
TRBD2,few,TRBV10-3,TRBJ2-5,CAISGGTSGRGETQYF,TGTGCCATCAGTGGCGGGACTAGCGGGAGAGGGGAGACCCAGTACTTC
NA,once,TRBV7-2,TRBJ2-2,CASSPVPIYTGELFF,TGTGCCAGCAGCCCAGTGCCCATCTACACCGGGGAGCTGTTTTTT
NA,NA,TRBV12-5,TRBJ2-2,CASGFGGVGTGELFF,TGTGCTAGTGGTTTTGGGGGTGTGGGGACCGGGGAGCTGTTTTTT
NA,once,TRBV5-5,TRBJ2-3,CASSLRSIRGDTQYF,TGTGCCAGCAGCTTGCGATCAATCAGGGGAGATACGCAGTATTTT
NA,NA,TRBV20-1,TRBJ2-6,CSASTREQGKASGANVLTF,TGCAGTGCTAGTACCCGAGAACAGGGTAAAGCATCTGGGGCCAACGTCCTGACTTTC
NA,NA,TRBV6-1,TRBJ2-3,CASSGLRGEGTDTQYF,TGTGCCAGCAGTGGCTTGAGGGGAGAAGGAACAGATACGCAGTATTTT
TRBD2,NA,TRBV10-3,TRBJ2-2,CAISSGRIPPNTGELFF,TGTGCCATCAGTAGCGGGAGGATTCCCCCGAACACCGGGGAGCTGTTTTTT
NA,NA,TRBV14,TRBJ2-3,CASSPGSHTQYF,TGTGCCAGCAGCCCCGGATCGCATACGCAGTATTTT
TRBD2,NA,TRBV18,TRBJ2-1,CASSPGTSGNYEQFF,TGTGCCAGCTCACCCGGGACTAGCGGGAACTATGAGCAGTTCTTC
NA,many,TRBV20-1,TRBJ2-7,CSAGWDQSSYEQYF,TGCAGTGCGGGCTGGGACCAGAGCTCCTACGAGCAGTACTTC
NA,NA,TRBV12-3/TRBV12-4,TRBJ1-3,CASRRSDEIIGNTIYF,TGTGCCAGCAGAAGGTCAGACGAAATAATCGGAAACACCATATATTTT
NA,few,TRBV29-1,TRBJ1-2,CSVEDQGGYTF,TGCAGCGTTGAAGATCAAGGTGGCTACACCTTC
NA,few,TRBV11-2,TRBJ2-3,CASSGTTDTQYF,TGTGCCAGTTCGGGAACGACAGATACGCAGTATTTT
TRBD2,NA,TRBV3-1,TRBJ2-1,CASRPGLAGGPLNEQFF,TGTGCCAGCAGACCCGGACTAGCGGGGGGCCCCCTCAATGAGCAGTTCTTC
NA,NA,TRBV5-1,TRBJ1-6,CASSADPYSPLHF,TGCGCCAGCAGCGCGGACCCGTATTCACCCCTCCACTTT
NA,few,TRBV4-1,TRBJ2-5,CASSQGGTGTFQETQYF,TGCGCCAGCAGCCAAGGGGGGACGGGTACTTTTCAAGAGACCCAGTACTTC
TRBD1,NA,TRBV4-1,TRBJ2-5,CASSQDTGGQGAKTQYF,TGCGCCAGCAGCCAAGATACCGGTGGGCAGGGGGCAAAGACCCAGTACTTC
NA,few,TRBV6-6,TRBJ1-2,CASSYNGGASNYGYTF,TGTGCCAGCAGTTACAACGGGGGCGCTTCTAACTATGGCTACACCTTC
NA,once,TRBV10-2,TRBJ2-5,CASREEGTQYF,TGCGCCAGCAGGGAGGAAGGGACCCAGTACTTC
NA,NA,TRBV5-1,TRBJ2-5,CASRFYGVQETQYF,TGCGCCAGCAGGTTTTACGGGGTACAAGAGACCCAGTACTTC
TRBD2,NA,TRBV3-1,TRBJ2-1,CASSQDGGVSYNEQFF,TGTGCCAGCAGCCAAGATGGGGGGGTCTCCTACAATGAGCAGTTCTTC
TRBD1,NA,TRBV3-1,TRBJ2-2,CASIGQGSGELFF,TGTGCCAGCATTGGACAGGGGTCCGGGGAGCTGTTTTTT
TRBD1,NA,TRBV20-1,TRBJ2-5,CSAQQGRETQYF,TGCAGTGCCCAACAGGGGAGAGAGACCCAGTACTTC
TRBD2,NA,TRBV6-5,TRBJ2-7,CASRGLGWYEQYF,TGTGCCAGCAGGGGACTAGGGTGGTACGAGCAGTACTTC
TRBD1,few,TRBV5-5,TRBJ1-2,CASSLGWGQSYGYTF,TGTGCCAGCAGCCTAGGTTGGGGACAGAGCTATGGCTACACCTTC
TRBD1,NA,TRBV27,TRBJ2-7,CASSQVRDRFYEQYF,TGTGCCAGCAGTCAAGTTCGGGACAGGTTTTACGAGCAGTACTTC
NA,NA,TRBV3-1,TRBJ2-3,CASSQSWAANEGQYF,TGTGCCAGCAGCCAATCGTGGGCCGCCAATGAAGGGCAGTATTTT
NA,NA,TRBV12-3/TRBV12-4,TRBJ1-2,CASSFWTPYGYTF,TGTGCCAGCAGTTTCTGGACGCCCTATGGCTACACCTTC
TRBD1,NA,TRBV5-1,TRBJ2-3,CASSLGQADTDTQYF,TGCGCCAGCAGCCTAGGACAGGCGGACACAGATACGCAGTATTTT
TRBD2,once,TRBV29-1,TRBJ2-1,CSIEGTSGYNEQFF,TGCAGCATTGAAGGGACTAGCGGGTACAATGAGCAGTTCTTC
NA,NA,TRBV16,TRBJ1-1,CASSQSSPGTEAFF,TGTGCCAGCAGCCAATCGTCTCCGGGTACTGAAGCTTTCTTT
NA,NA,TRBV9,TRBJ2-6,CASSVVGDIVSGANVLTF,TGTGCCAGCAGCGTAGTAGGGGACATCGTATCTGGGGCCAACGTCCTGACTTTC
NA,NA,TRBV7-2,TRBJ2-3,CASSFDLTDTQYF,TGTGCCAGCAGCTTCGATCTCACAGATACGCAGTATTTT
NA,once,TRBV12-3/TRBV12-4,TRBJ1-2,CASSHTGREGPNYGYTF,TGTGCCAGCAGCCACACCGGCAGGGAAGGGCCCAACTATGGCTACACCTTC
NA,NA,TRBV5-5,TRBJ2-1,CASSLVDRIYNEQFF,TGTGCCAGCAGCTTGGTTGACAGGATCTACAATGAGCAGTTCTTC
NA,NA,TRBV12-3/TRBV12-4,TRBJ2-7,CASRPDGGHYEQYF,TGTGCCAGCCGCCCCGACGGGGGGCACTACGAGCAGTACTTC
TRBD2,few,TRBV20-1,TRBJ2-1,CSAQSGGRNEQFF,TGCAGTGCTCAAAGCGGGGGTAGAAATGAGCAGTTCTTC
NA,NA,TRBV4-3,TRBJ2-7,CASSQGARDTYEQYF,TGCGCCAGCAGCCAAGGGGCCAGGGATACCTACGAGCAGTACTTC
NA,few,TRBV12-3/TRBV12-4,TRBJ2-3,CASNLGVDTQYF,TGTGCCAGCAACTTGGGTGTAGATACGCAGTATTTT
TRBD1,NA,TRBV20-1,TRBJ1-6,CSARSGQGSSPLHF,TGCAGTGCTAGATCCGGACAGGGTAGTTCACCCCTCCACTTT
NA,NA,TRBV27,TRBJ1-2,CASSWTVDYGYTF,TGTGCCAGCAGTTGGACGGTGGACTATGGCTACACCTTC
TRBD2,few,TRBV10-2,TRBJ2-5,CASSEFAGDKETQYF,TGCGCCAGCAGTGAGTTTGCGGGGGATAAAGAGACCCAGTACTTC
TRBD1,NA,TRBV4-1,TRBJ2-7,CASSQTTGRSSYEQYF,TGCGCCAGCAGCCAGACGACAGGGCGTAGCTCCTACGAGCAGTACTTC
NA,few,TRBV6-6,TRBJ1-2,CASSTAGAINYGYTF,TGTGCCAGCAGTACAGCGGGGGCAATCAACTATGGCTACACCTTC